This T cell receptor beta chain originates from a study of beta chain features in type 1 diabetes. Study background: The study examined 107,917,701 sorted cells across all samples.

Expressed TCRB transcripts were sequenced because the entire RNA isolate underwent reverse transcription. Sequencing was performed with immunoSEQ multiplex PCR; in TCRdb, only in-frame clones are kept and a portion is missing. The sample includes over 500,000 clones, around a sixth seen only once; the top ten take under 0.095%. Comment on this clone: No antigen is known for it.

V was shortened by 4 bases and J by 5 bases, with 18 bases between the two germline ends. Germline V CDR1 and CDR2: SGHNT, YYREEE (reference sequence). The CDR3 contains 15 residues. Findings and caveats of the study: Sampled from patients, naive, central memory and Treg TCRB repertoires appeared more similar than those sampled from healthy donors.

Sequencing was done on a sample of naive CD4+ T cells from blood. This receptor was identified in a young man in good health. The genes are TRBV5-4 and TRBJ1-2; D is possibly TRBD1 (5 bases). The CDR3 sequence is CASSRTDRTLYGYTF. DNA for the CDR3: TGTGCCAGCAGCCGAACCGACAGAACTCTATATGGCTACACCTTC.